The TCR beta chain under discussion was sequenced for a study of cytomegalovirus exposure and HLA in healthy donors. On the study more broadly: According to later analysis, the same platform produced the 120 or so validation and several hundred first-cohort repertoires.

Study conclusions and caveats: It was 164 TCR beta chains that were listed as cytomegalovirus-associated. A few chains tied to CMV proved CMV antigen-specific in vitro.

A word on this clone: Its antigen is not identified. The sample contains more than one DNA sequence encoding this CDR3.

Sequencing used immunoSEQ multiplex PCR; TCRdb keeps in-frame clones, though not all of them. The sample consists of about 240,000 clones, 86% of them appearing once. Trimming pared 0 bases from V and 0 bases from J, leaving 10 bases between. The germline V gene has CDR1 SGHRS and CDR2 YFSETQ. The CDR3 totals 15 residues. Among the 110 or so subjects of the validation cohort, separate from the approximately 670-subject first cohort, were the donors. The J gene is TRBJ2-7, the V gene TRBV5-1, with D uncertain. The sequence was collected from a woman aged 25-40 years in good health and CMV-seropositive. The sample consisted of PBMCs. The CDR3 nucleotides are TGCGCCAGCAGCTTGGCGTCGGTATCCTCCTACGAGCAGTACTTC. Translation: CASSLASVSSYEQYF. The variable domain in full, completed from reference TRBV5-1 and TRBJ2-7, reads KAGVTQTPRYLIKTRGQQVTLSCSPISGHRSVSWYQQTPGQGLQFLFEYFSETQRNKGNFPGRFSGRQFSNSRSEMNVSTLELGDSALYLCASSLASVSSYEQYFGPGTRLTVT.